The source of this TCR beta chain is a study of TIL therapy for anti-PD-1-resistant metastatic lung cancer (dated by TCRdb to about 2021). Context from the whole study: Among the enrolled patients, the median age was roughly 55 years (range about 38-85), and the median tumor PD-L1 proportion score was under 6.5%. T cell receptor beta sequencing of tumor and peripheral blood was used to follow clonotypes across the tumor, the expanded TIL product and serial blood samples. Most of the cohort had lung adenocarcinoma, a handful of tumors were EGFR-mutant and two were ALK-rearranged, and half of the patients were current or former smokers. A median non-synonymous tumor mutation burden of more than 1.2 mutations per megabase was determined across the cohort by whole-exome sequencing.

Turning to this clone: There is no known antigen for this receptor. Base quality data are lacking; no much larger clone is found one base away.

From the cysteine up to the phenylalanine, the CDR3 has a length of 16 residues. Only the CDR3 region is kept as DNA, spanning 48 bases read in frame from base 1. The germline V gene specifies SGDLS as CDR1 and YYNGEE as CDR2. Ends trimmed: V by 2 bases, J by 2 bases; bases unmatched to a gene: 5. TCR beta CDR3 regions were amplified from genomic DNA by bias-controlled multiplex PCR with the immunoSEQ v3 hsTCRB kit. An Illumina NextSeq 500 was used to sequence the TCR libraries, reaching approximately 2 million read pairs at survey level or about 5-6.5 million at deep level. As for how the authors treated the data: V, D and J genes were assigned, non-productive sequences were removed, and clonality was reported by immunoSEQ Analyzer software. Repertoires were compared using productive Simpson clonality and Morisita overlap index of productive TRB rearrangements between infused TIL and blood. TCRdb obtained this table from immuneACCESS and retained in-frame rearrangements with V and J assigned. These tables miss some clones; where compared with another copy, unresolved V genes account for less than half of the shortfall, and the remainder is unexplained. D and trimming were read from the DNA, whereas the V and J calls and clone size are those reported in that table. Recorded for this sample are approximately 24,000 clones; 55% to 75% of them occurred a single time. The leading ten clones occupy 6.5% to 8% of the sample.

This sample's time point label indicates: pre-treatment sample, taken before nivolumab and TIL therapy. The baseline tumor samples were excised metastases, mostly pleural nodules or supraclavicular lymph nodes, taken from the same resection that was used to grow TIL. Tumors were harvested prior to any PD-1/PD-L1 blockade, after which nivolumab was administered to patients, and lymphodepletion, expanded TIL infusion and IL-2 were given to patients who progressed. Between October 2017 and January 2020, a dual-center phase I trial enrolled adults who had stage 4 NSCLC. The samples were obtained from a phase I trial that was single-arm and open-label and tested tumor-infiltrating lymphocyte therapy combined with nivolumab in advanced non-small cell lung cancer. Portions of each resected tumor were snap-frozen in liquid nitrogen and were stored at -80 degrees C. Tumor regions of interest were selected on H&E sections using laser-capture macrodissection, ground into roughly 15 mg aliquots, and extracted using Qiagen Allprep kits.

Findings and caveats that apply to the study as a whole: The study protocol defined all tumor marker inferences as exploratory. High clonal turnover was observed in TIL culture, with many enriched product clones not detected in the baseline tumor, which suggested clonal contraction rather than faithful expansion. Compared with baseline intratumoral T cells, expanded TIL cultures were more clonal and less diverse (median clonality approximately 6% vs 31%, p < 0.0001). The cohort was highly selected, with more treatment-naive, never-smoker and oncogene-addicted patients than typical, limiting generalizability.

Source: tumor tissue, taken at baseline. This TCR was sampled from a person aged 30 to 80 with non-small cell lung cancer. Recombination linked TRBV9 to TRBJ2-1, with 9 bases matching TRBD2. The CDR3 has the sequence CASSVGGGGAYNEQFF. Read as DNA, the sequence is TGTGCCAGCAGCGTTGGAGGCGGGGGGGCCTACAATGAGCAGTTCTTC.